This T cell receptor (beta chain) was sequenced for a study of T-cell memory formation after mild COVID-19. Whole-study findings and limits: Some clones that responded turned up in pre-infection memory, which suggests that cross-reactive memory joined in. Chiefly within CM and EM were the contracting CD4+ clones; CD8+ ones were within EMRA. Clones that got smaller from day 15 to 85 had even CD4/CD8, while clones growing later tipped toward CD4+.

TCR alpha and TCR beta cDNA libraries carrying sample barcodes and UMIs came from 5'RACE with constant-segment primers. TCRdb called the 5' RACE reads again in MiXCR, with one record for every CDR3 protein. Among some 150,000 distinct CDR3 sequences listed, 6% were seen once. Germline V gene data show CDR1 as LNHNV and CDR2 as YYDKDF (reference sequence). The ends were cut back, 2 bases at V and 8 bases at J, with 11 bases in the middle. This CDR3 is 13 amino acids long. Concerning this clonotype itself: Its specificity is not known.

This receptor was obtained from an adult woman who had mild COVID-19 (a few samples of this study predate the infection). Cell type and time point are not known. Sequencing was done on a sample of PBMCs or a T cell subset sorted from them (not recorded which). The genes are TRBV15 and TRBJ2-3; a weak D match, TRBD1 (5 bases). The DNA for the CDR3 is TGTGCCACCAGCAGATCAGGGATTGGTACGCAGTATTTT. It specifies CATSRSGIGTQYF.